This TCR beta chain appears in the sequencing data of a study of response to subunit inactivated influenza vaccine. Study findings and constraints: Few additional T cells are recruited per seasonal influenza vaccination, authors suggested.

In regard to this clonotype: Antigen specificity is unknown.

Via MiXCR, TCRdb re-called the RT-PCR reads, giving one row per CDR3 protein. The sample records more than 700,000 distinct CDR3 sequences, around 21% being singletons. This sequence was found in a man in his fifties who received an inactivated influenza vaccine. Sequencing used PBMCs from blood, obtained 4 to 6 days after vaccination.

The chain's CDR3 is CASSPNRGPGNTIYF. The CDR3 DNA is TGTGCCAGCAGCCCGAACAGGGGGCCTGGAAACACCATATATTTT. The genes are TRBV12-3 or TRBV12-4 and TRBJ1-3; 9 positions match TRBD1. The length of the CDR3 is 15 residues. V gave up 6 bases and J gave up 2 bases; unmatched junction bases: 5.